This TCR beta chain was recovered during a study of cytomegalovirus exposure and HLA in healthy donors. Whole-study results and caveats: HLA alleles showed associations with approximately 15,000 TCR beta sequences in a later analysis, at a 0.05 false discovery rate. A cluster of highly shared sequence variants was likely a sequencing artifact. Productive status was seen about 90% or about 30% of the time for most TCR beta V segments in an earlier analysis.

Donors had nominal health at sampling but likely had unrecorded immune exposures. This clone has just one count. Antigen: not known. The sample contains more than one DNA sequence encoding this CDR3. PCR primers comprised 60 Vbeta and 13 Jbeta primers. Profiled with immunoSEQ multiplex PCR; TCRdb holds only in-frame clones, not every one. Of fewer than 200,000 clones detected, approximately 80% appear once; the ten largest clones hold approximately 0.76%. CDR3 length: 14 amino acids. Germline V lookup: CDR1 SNHLY, CDR2 FYNNEI. The V gene end was trimmed by 6 bases and the J gene end by 1 base; junction bases not matched to a gene: 6.

Sequencing was done on a sample of PBMCs. The chain carries TRBV2 and TRBJ2-7, with 7 nucleotides matching TRBD1. The TCR originated in a female donor in good health and CMV-seronegative. The CDR3 loop is CASRMTGPSYEQYF. In nucleotides, the CDR3 is TGTGCCAGCAGGATGACAGGGCCTTCCTACGAGCAGTACTTC.